This T cell receptor beta chain derives from a study of shared clonotypes between healthy human individuals. Overall study context: The plates for each donor numbered three CD4 naive, three CD4 memory, two CD8 naive and one CD8 memory.

With 3 bases removed from V and 2 bases from J, the gap between germline ends came to 19 bases. This CDR3 comprises 18 residues. Germline loops: CDR1 LNHNV, CDR2 YYDKDF (reference sequence). Study conclusions and caveats: Sharing across four donors was highest in naive CD4 (around 5%) and lowest in memory CD8 (roughly 0.4%). Against clonotypes common to all four donors, non-shared ones had lower generation probabilities.

To note about this clone: Its antigen is not known.

The protocol was immunoSEQ multiplex PCR, while the TCRdb copy is restricted to in-frame clones and leaves out a portion. The table records under 200,000 clones, 85% to 95% of them present only once. Partitioning of CD4+ cells yielded a CD45RA+ naive subset and a CD45RA-negative memory subset. The chain carries TRBV15 and TRBJ1-4, with D maybe TRBD1 (6 bases). The sequence was collected from a woman in her 30s in good health. Input material: naive CD4+ T cells sorted from blood. Subset indicated: CD45RA+ positively selected. CDR3 loop: CATSRGAPGTATNEKLFF. CDR3 in DNA: TGTGCCACCAGCAGGGGGGCCCCCGGGACGGCGACTAATGAAAAACTGTTTTTT.